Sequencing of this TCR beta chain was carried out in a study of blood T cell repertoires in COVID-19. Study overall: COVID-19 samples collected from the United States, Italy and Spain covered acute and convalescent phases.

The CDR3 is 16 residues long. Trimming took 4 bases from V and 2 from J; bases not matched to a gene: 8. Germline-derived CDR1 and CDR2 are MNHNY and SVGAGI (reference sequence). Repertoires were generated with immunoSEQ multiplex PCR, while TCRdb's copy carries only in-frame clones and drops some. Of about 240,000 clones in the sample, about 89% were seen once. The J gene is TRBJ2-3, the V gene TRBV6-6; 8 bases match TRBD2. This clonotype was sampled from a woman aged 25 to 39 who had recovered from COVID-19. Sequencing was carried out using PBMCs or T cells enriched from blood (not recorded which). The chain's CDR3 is CASSSRGSGNTDTQYF. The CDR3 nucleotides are TGTGCCAGCAGTTCTCGGGGTAGCGGGAACACAGATACGCAGTATTTT.